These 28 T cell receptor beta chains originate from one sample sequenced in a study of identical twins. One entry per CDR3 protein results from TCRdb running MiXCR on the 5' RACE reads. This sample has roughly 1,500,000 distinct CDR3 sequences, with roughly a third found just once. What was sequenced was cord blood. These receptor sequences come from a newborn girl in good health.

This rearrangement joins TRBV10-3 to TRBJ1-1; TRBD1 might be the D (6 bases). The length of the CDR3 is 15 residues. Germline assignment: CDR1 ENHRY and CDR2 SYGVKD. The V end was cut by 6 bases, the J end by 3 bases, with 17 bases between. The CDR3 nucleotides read TGTGCCATCAGCCTCAACAGGGAAGGGGACACTGAAGCTTTCTTT. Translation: CAISLNREGDTEAFF.

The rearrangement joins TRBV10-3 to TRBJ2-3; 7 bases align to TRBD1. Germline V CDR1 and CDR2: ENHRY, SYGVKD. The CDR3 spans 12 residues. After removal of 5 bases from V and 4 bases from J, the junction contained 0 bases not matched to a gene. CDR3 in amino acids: CAISQGADTQYF. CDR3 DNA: TGTGCCATCAGTCAGGGGGCAGATACGCAGTATTTT.

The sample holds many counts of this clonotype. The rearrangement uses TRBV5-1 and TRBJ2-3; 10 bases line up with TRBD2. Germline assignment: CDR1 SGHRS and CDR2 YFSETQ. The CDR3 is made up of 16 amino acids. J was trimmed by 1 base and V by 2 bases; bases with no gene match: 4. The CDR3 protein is CASSLPGLARTDTQYF. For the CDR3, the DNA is TGCGCCAGCAGCTTACCGGGACTAGCGCGCACAGATACGCAGTATTTT.

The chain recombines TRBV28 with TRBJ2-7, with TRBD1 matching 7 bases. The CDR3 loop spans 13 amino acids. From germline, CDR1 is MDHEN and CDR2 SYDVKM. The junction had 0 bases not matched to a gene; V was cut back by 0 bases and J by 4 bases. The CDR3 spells CASSLWDRYEQYF. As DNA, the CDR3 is TGTGCCAGCAGTTTATGGGACAGGTACGAGCAGTACTTC.

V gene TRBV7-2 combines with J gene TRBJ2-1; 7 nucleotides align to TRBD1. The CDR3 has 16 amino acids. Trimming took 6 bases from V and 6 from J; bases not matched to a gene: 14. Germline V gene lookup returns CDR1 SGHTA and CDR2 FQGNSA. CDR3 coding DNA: TGTGCCAGCAGGGCCCAGCGAGACAGGGTAGGCAATGAGCAGTTCTTC. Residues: CASRAQRDRVGNEQFF.

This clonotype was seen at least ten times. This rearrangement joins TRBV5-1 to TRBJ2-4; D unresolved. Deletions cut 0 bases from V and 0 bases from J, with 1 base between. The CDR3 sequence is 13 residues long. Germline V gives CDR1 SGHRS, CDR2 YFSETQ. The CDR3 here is CASSLEAKNIQYF. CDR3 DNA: TGCGCCAGCAGCTTGGAAGCCAAAAACATTCAGTACTTC.

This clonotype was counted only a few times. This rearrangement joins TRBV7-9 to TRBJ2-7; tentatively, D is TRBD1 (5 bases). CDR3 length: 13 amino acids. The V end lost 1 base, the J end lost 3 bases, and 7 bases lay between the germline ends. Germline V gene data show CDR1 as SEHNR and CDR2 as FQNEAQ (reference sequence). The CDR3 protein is CASSLVGHYEQYF. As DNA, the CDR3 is TGTGCCAGCAGCTTAGTCGGACACTACGAGCAGTACTTC.

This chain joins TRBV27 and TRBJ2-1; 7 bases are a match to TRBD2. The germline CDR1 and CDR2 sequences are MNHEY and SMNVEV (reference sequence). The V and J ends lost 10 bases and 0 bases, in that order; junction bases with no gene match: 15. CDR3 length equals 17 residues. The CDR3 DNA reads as TGTGCCACCAGAAAGCGGGGCCGTCCGAGCTCCTACAATGAGCAGTTCTTC. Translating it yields CATRKRGRPSSYNEQFF.

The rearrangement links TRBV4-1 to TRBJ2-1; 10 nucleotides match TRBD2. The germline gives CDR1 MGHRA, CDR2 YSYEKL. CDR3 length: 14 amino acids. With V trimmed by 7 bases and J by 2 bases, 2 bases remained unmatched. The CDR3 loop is CASTSGRAYNEQFF. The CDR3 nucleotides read TGCGCCAGCACTAGCGGGAGAGCCTACAATGAGCAGTTCTTC.

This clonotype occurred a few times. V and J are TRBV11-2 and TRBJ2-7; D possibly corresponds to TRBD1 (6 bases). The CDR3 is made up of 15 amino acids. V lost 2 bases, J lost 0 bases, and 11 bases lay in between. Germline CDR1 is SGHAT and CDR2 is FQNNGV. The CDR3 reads CASSLNQGISYEQYF. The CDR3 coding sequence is TGTGCCAGCAGCTTAAACCAGGGGATCTCCTACGAGCAGTACTTC.

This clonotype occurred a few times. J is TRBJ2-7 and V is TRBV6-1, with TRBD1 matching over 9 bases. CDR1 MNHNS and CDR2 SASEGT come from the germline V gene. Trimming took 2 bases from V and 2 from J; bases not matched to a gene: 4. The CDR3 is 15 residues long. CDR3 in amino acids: CASSEFRTGAYEQYF. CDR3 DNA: TGTGCCAGCAGTGAATTTAGGACAGGGGCCTACGAGCAGTACTTC.

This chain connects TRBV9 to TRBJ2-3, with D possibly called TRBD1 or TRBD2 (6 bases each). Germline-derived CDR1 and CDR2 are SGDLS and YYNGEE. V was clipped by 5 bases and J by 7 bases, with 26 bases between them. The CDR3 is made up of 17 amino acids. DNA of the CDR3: TGTGCCAGCAGTCGCTACGGGGGCAGGGGAGGAAGTAATACGCAGTATTTT. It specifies CASSRYGGRGGSNTQYF.

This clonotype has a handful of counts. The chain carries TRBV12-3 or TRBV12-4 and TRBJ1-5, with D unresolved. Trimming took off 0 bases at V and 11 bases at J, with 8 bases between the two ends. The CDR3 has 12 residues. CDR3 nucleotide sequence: TGTGCCAGCAGTTTAGCTACGTCGGCCCAGCATTTT. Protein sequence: CASSLATSAQHF.

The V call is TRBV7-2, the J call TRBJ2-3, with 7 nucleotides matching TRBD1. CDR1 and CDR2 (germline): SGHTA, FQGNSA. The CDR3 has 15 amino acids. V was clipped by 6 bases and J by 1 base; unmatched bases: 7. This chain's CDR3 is CASRPGGVGTDTQYF. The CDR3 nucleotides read TGTGCCAGCAGGCCAGGGGGAGTGGGCACAGATACGCAGTATTTT.

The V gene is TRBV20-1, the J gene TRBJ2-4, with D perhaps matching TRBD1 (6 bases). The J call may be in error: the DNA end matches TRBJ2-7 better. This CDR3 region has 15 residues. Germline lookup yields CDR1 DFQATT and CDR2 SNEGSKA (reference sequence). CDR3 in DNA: TGCAGTGCTAGCTTCCAGGGCGCAGGGGAATACGAGCAGTACTTC. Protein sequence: CSASFQGAGEYEQYF.

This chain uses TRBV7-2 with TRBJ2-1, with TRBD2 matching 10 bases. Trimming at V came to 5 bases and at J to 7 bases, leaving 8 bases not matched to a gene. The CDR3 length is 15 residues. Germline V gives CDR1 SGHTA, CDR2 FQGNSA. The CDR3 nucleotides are TGTGCCAGCAGCATGGGGACTAGCGTCAAAAATGAGCAGTTCTTC. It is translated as CASSMGTSVKNEQFF.

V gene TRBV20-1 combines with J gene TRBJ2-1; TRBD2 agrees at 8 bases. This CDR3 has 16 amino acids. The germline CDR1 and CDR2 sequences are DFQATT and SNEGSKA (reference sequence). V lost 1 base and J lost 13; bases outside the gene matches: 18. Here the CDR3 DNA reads TGCAGTGCTAGAGGAGATAGTGGGACTAGGAGAGAGACCCAGTTCTTC. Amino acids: CSARGDSGTRRETQFF.

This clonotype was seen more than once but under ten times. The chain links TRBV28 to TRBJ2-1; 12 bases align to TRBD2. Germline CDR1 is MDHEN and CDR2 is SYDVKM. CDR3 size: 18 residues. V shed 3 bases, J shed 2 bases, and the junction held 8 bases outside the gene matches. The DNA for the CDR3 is TGTGCCAGCAGTTTCAACCCCCTAGCGGGAGGGCCCTACAATGAGCAGTTCTTC. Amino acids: CASSFNPLAGGPYNEQFF.

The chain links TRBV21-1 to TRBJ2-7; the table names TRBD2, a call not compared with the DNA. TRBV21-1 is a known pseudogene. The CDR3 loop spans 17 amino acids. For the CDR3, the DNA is TGTGCCAGCAGCAAATCCCCTACTAGCGGGAGTTTCAACGAGCAGTACTTC. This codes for CASSKSPTSGSFNEQYF.

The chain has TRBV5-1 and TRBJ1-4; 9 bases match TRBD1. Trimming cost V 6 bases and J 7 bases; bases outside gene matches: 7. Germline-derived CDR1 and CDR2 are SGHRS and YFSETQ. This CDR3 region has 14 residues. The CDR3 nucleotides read TGCGCCAGCAAAAACCCGGACAGGGGTGAAAAACTGTTTTTT. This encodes CASKNPDRGEKLFF.

Here the CDR3 DNA reads TGTGCCATCAGTGAACTAGCGAGCTACGAGCAGTACTTC. Translation: CAISELASYEQYF. The chain has TRBV10-3 and TRBJ2-7, with 7 bases that match TRBD2. The CDR3 is made up of 13 amino acids. V shed 3 bases, J shed 3 bases, and the junction held 2 bases outside the gene matches. Germline-derived CDR1 and CDR2 are ENHRY and SYGVKD.

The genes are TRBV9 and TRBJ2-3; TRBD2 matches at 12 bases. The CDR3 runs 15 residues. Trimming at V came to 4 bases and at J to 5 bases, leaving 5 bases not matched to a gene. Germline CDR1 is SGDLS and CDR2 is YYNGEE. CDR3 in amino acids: CASSPRTSGKDTQYF. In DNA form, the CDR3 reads TGTGCCAGCAGCCCCCGGACTAGCGGGAAAGATACGCAGTATTTT.

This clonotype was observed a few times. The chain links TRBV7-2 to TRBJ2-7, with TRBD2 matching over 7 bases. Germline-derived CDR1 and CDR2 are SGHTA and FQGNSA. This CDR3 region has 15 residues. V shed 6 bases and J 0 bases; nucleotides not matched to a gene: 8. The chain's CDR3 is CASRLTGTTSYEQYF. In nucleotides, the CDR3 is TGTGCCAGCAGATTAACCGGGACTACCTCCTACGAGCAGTACTTC. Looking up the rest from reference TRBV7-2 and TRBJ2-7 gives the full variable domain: GAGVSQSPSNKVTEKGKDVELRCDPISGHTALYWYRQSLGQGLEFLIYFQGNSAPDKSGLPSDRFSAERTGGSVSTLTIQRTQQEDSAVYLCASRLTGTTSYEQYFGPGTRLTVT.

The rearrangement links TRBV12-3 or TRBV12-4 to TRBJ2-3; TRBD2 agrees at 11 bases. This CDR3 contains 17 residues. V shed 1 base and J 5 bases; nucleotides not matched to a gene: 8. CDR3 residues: CASSLGVAGGVGDTQYF. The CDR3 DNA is TGTGCCAGCAGTTTAGGGGTAGCGGGGGGGGTAGGAGATACGCAGTATTTT.

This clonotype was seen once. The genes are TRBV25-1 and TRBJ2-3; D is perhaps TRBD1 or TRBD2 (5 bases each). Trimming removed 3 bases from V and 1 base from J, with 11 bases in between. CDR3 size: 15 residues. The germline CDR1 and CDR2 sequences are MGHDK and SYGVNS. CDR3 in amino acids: CASSDWDQRTDTQYF. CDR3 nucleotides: TGTGCCAGCAGTGACTGGGACCAGCGCACAGATACGCAGTATTTT.

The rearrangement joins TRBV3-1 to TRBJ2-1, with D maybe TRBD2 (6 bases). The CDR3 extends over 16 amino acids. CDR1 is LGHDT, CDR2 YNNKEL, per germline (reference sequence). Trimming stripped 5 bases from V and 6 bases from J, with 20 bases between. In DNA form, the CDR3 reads TGTGCCAGCAGCTTAATTCTAGCGCGTAGGGCCAATGAGCAGTTCTTC. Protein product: CASSLILARRANEQFF.

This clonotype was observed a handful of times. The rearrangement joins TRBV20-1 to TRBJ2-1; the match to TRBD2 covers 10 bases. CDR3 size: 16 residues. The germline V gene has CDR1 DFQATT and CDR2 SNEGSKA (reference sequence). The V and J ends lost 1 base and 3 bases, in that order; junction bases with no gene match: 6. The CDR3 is CSARGPLAGVYNEQFF. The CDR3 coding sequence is TGCAGTGCTAGAGGTCCCCTAGCGGGAGTCTACAATGAGCAGTTCTTC.

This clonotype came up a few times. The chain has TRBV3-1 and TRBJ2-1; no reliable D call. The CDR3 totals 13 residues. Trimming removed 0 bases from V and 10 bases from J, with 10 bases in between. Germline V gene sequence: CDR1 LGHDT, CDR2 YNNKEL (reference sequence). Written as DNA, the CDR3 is TGTGCCAGCAGCCAAGATCGGGCGAGAGAGCAGTTCTTC. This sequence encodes CASSQDRAREQFF.